The clone carrying this T cell receptor (beta chain) came up many times. Its specificity is unknown. The CDR3 is 17 amino acids. The ends were cut back, 6 bases at V and 4 bases at J, with 19 bases in the middle. This entry belongs to a study of CD8 T cells in ankylosing spondylitis. Study outcomes and limitations: Reportedly, matched ankylosing spondylitis synovial fluid was significantly enriched for disease-linked clones. Clones linked to the disease showed a CD8+ phenotype. They occurred at relatively low frequencies in peripheral blood. A number of the motif variants had already been described in reactive arthritis synovial fluid and blood.

Making the TCR beta libraries involved quantitative 5'-RACE with molecular barcodes. TCRdb re-called the 5' RACE reads through MiXCR, storing one row per CDR3 protein. The repertoire holds fewer than 40,000 distinct CDR3 sequences, with around 30% as singletons. Sample: synovial fluid, either unsorted or a sorted T cell fraction (not recorded which). The chain employs TRBV12-3 or TRBV12-4 and TRBJ2-6, with TRBD2 as a possible D gene (6 bases). This clonotype was obtained from a male donor with ankylosing spondylitis. The CDR3 protein is CASRTLDGGTGANVLTF. CDR3 coding DNA: TGTGCCAGCAGGACTTTAGACGGGGGAACAGGGGCCAACGTCCTGACTTTC.